The entry below gives a single T cell receptor (beta chain) sequence along with its context. Its recognized antigen is unknown. Base quality data are lacking; no much larger clone is found one base away. The receptor library was made with the immunoSEQ multiplex PCR assay. The table was pulled from immuneACCESS by TCRdb, which kept in-frame rearrangements only. Such tables lose some clones; where checked, under half of the loss comes from unresolved V genes, and the rest has no known cause. Present in this sample are some 410,000 clones, 75% to 95% of which were seen just once. The ten largest make up 6% to 7% of the sample. CDR1 and CDR2, looked up from the germline V gene (reference sequence), are LNHNV and YYDKDF. Reading from cysteine to phenylalanine, the CDR3 counts 14 amino acids. The only DNA kept is the CDR3, 42 bases in frame from the first base. Here V drops 6 bases and J drops 7 bases, and the junction holds 6 bases not matched to any gene.

This sample was taken from a study of control samples from healthy donors and cancer patients (dated by TCRdb to 2020 to 2022). Rearrangement joined TRBV15 to TRBJ1-5, with 10 central nucleotides matching TRBD1. This receptor was identified in a man aged 35-49 years with head and neck cancer. Source material: PBMCs. Read as DNA, the sequence is TGTGCCACCAGTACGGACAGGGGGGTCCAGCCCCAGCATTTT. It codes for CATSTDRGVQPQHF.